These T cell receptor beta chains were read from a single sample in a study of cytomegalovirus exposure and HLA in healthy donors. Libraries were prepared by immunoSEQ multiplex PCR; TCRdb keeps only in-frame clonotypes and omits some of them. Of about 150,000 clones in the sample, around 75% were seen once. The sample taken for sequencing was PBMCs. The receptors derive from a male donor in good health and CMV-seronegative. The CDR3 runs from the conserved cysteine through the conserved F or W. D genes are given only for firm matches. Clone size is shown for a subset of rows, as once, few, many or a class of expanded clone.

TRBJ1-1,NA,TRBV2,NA,TGTGCCAGCCGGGACGGGGGACTCACTGAAGCTTTCTTT,CASRDGGLTEAFF
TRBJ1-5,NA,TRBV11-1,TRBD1,TGTGCCAGCAGCTTACACCCTCCGACAGGGGGCAATCAGCCCCAGCATTTT,CASSLHPPTGGNQPQHF
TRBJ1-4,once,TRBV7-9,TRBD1,TGTGCCAGCAGCTTACTTCGGGACAGGACAAATGAACTGTTTTTT,CASSLLRDRTNELFF
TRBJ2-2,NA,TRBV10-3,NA,TGTGCCATCAGTGAGTCGCTGGCCGGCGGAACCGGGGAGCTGTTTTTT,CAISESLAGGTGELFF
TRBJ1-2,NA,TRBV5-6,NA,TGTGCCAGCAGCTTGTTGAGTTATGGCTACACCTTC,CASSLLSYGYTF
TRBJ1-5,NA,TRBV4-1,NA,TGCGCCAGCAGCCTGGGACACCCGAGAGGGTTGTTTCAGCCCCAGCATTTT,CASSLGHPRGLFQPQHF
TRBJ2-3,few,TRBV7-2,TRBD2,TGTGCCAGCAGCCCCCAAAGCGGGAGGGGCCCAGATACGCAGTATTTT,CASSPQSGRGPDTQYF
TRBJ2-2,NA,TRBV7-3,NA,TGTGCCAGCAGCCCGGCCCCGACGATGGGAGCCGGGGAGCTGTTTTTT,CASSPAPTMGAGELFF
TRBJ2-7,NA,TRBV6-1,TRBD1,TGTGCCAGCGCGGGTGGGACAGGGTCAAGCGAGCAGTACTTC,CASAGGTGSSEQYF
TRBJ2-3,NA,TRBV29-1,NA,TGCAGCGTTGGTCGCAGGTCCCTTGGGGATACGCAGTATTTT,CSVGRRSLGDTQYF
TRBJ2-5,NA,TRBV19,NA,TGTGCCAGTAAGGGGCGGCCCTTCGAAGAGACCCAGTACTTC,CASKGRPFEETQYF
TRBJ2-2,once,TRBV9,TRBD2,TGTGCCAGCAGCGCCCGACTAGCGGGGGGCGGGGAGCTGTTTTTT,CASSARLAGGGELFF
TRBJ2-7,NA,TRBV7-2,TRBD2,TGTGCCAGCAGCTTAAAAGTAGCGGGGGGAGCCTACGAGCAGTACTTC,CASSLKVAGGAYEQYF
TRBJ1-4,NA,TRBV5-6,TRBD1,TGTGCCAGCAGCAAAAAGAAAACGGACAGGGACGAAAAACTGTTTTTT,CASSKKKTDRDEKLFF
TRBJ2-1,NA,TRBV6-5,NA,TGTGCCAGCAGCTGGACAGCTTACAATGAGCAGTTCTTC,CASSWTAYNEQFF
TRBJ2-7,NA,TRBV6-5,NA,TGTGCCAGCAGTTACGGGGGCCATGCTCCTCCCGAGCAGTACTTC,CASSYGGHAPPEQYF
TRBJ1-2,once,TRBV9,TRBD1,TGTGCCAGCACAAAAAACCCGGGACAGGGAGACTATGGCTACACCTTC,CASTKNPGQGDYGYTF